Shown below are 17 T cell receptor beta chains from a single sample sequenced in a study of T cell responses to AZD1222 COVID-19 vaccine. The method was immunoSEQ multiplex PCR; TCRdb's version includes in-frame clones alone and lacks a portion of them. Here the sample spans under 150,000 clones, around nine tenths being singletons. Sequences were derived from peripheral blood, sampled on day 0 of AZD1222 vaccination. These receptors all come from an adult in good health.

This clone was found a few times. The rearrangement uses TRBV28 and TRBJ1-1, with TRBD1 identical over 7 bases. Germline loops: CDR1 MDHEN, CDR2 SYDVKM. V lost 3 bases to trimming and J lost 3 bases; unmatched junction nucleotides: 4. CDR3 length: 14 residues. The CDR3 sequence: CASSFGQVYTEAFF. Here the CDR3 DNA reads TGTGCCAGCAGTTTTGGACAGGTCTACACTGAAGCTTTCTTT.

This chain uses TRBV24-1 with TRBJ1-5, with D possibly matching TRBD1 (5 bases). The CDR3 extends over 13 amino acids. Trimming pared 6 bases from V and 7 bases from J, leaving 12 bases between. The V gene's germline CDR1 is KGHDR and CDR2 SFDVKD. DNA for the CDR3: TGTGCCACCAGTAGGAGGGGATCCCAGCCCCAGCATTTT. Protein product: CATSRRGSQPQHF.

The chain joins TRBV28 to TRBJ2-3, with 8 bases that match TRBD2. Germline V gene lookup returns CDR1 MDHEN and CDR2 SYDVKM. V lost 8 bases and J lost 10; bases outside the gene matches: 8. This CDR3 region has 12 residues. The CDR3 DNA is TGTGCCAGCGTAGCGGGGCCCTTAGCGCAGTATTTT. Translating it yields CASVAGPLAQYF.

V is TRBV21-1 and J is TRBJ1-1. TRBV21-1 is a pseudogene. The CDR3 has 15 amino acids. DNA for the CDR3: TGTGCCAGCCGGGACGGAGCCGGTTGGAACACTGAAGCTTTCTTT. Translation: CASRDGAGWNTEAFF.

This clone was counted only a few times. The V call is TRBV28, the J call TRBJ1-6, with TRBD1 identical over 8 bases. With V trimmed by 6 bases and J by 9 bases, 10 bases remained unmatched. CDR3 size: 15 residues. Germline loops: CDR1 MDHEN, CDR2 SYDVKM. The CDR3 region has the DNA TGTGCCAGCAGCCCTCGACAGGGGAGACCTTCACCCCTCCACTTT. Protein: CASSPRQGRPSPLHF.

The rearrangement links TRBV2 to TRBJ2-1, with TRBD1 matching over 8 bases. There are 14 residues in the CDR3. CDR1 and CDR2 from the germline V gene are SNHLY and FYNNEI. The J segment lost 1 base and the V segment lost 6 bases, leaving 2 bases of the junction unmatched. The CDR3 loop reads CASRDRASYNEQFF. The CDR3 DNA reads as TGTGCCAGCAGGGACAGGGCATCCTACAATGAGCAGTTCTTC.

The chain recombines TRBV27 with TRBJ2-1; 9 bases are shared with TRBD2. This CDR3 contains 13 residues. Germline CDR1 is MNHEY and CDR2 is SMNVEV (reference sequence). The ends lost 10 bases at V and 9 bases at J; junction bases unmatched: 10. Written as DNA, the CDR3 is TGTGCCACCTGGCCACTAGCGGGTACTGAGCAGTTCTTC. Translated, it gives CATWPLAGTEQFF.

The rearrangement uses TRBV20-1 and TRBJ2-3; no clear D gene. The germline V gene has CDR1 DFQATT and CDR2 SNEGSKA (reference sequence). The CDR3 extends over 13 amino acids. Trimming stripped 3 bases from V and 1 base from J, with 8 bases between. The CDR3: CSASKWGTDTQYF. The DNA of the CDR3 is TGCAGTGCTAGTAAATGGGGCACAGATACGCAGTATTTT.

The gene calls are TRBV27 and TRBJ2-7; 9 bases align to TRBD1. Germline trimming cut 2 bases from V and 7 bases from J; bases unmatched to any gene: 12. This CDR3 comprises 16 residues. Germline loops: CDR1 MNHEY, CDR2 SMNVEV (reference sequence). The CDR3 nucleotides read TGTGCCAGCAGTTTAATATACAGGGGGCGATCGCGGGAGCAGTACTTC. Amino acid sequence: CASSLIYRGRSREQYF.

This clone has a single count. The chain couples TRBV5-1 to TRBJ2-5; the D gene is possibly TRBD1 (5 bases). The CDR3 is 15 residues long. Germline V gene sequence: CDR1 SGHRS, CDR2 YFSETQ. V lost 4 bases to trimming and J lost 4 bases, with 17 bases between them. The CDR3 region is CASSENRAQGETQYF. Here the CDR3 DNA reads TGCGCCAGCAGCGAAAACCGGGCCCAGGGAGAGACCCAGTACTTC.

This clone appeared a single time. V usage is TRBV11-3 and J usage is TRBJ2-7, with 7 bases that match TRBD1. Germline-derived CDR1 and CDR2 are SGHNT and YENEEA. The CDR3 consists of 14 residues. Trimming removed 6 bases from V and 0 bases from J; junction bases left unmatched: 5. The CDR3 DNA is TGTGCCAGCAGTCCAGGGGGTCCCTCCTACGAGCAGTACTTC. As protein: CASSPGGPSYEQYF.

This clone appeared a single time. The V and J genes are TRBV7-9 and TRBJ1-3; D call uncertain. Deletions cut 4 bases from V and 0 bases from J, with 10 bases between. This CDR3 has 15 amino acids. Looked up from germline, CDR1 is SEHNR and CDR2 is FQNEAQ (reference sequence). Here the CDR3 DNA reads TGTGCCAGCAGCTCTTCAAGGTCCTCTGGAAACACCATATATTTT. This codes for CASSSSRSSGNTIYF.

CDR3 sequence (DNA): TGTGCCAGCAGGGTCACAGGGGGTGGGGAGACCCAGTACTTC. The encoded protein is CASRVTGGGETQYF. The chain employs TRBV28 and TRBJ2-5; 8 bases align to TRBD1. Germline CDR1 and CDR2: MDHEN and SYDVKM. V lost 6 bases, J lost 5 bases, and 8 bases stayed unmatched. The CDR3 contains 14 residues.

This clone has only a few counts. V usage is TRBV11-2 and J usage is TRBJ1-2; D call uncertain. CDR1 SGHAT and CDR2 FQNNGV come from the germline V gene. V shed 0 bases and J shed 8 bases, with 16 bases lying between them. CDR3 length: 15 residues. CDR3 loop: CASSLDRLGIFGYTF. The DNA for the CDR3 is TGTGCCAGCAGCTTAGATCGTCTAGGGATCTTCGGCTACACCTTC.

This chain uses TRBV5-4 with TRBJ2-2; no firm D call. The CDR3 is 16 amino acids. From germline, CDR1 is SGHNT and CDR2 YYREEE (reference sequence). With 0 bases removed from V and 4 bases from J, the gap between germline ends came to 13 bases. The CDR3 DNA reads TGTGCCAGCAGCTTGGGACTGTCGGCGAGCACCGGGGAGCTGTTTTTT. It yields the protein CASSLGLSASTGELFF.

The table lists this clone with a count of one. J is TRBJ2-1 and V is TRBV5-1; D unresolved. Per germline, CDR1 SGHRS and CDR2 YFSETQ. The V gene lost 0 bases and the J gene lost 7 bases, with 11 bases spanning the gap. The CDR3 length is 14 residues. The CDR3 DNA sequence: TGCGCCAGCAGCTTGGTTCCTGATCAGAATGAGCAGTTCTTC. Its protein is CASSLVPDQNEQFF.

The CDR3 bases are TGCGCCAGCAGCTTACGGCCCTCCTACGAGCAGTACTTC. The encoded protein is CASSLRPSYEQYF. The V gene is TRBV5-1, the J gene TRBJ2-7; unclear D gene. V lost 2 bases to trimming and J lost 0 bases, with 6 bases between them. The CDR3 runs 13 residues. Germline assignment: CDR1 SGHRS and CDR2 YFSETQ.